A single sample is the source of the 31 T cell receptor beta chains below, sequenced in a study of blood T cell repertoires in COVID-19. Method: immunoSEQ multiplex PCR; TCRdb's copy keeps in-frame clones and lacks some. Of roughly 250,000 clones listed, 70% to 90% are singletons. Sequencing was carried out using PBMCs or T cells enriched from blood (not recorded which). Receptor source: a woman aged 40 to 49 with acute COVID-19.

The chain couples TRBV18 to TRBJ1-6; D unresolved. The CDR3 has 16 amino acids. Trimming removed 3 bases from V and 10 bases from J, with 19 bases in between. Germline V gene lookup returns CDR1 KGHSH and CDR2 LQKENI. CDR3 sequence (DNA): TGTGCCAGCTCACCGGGTCTATCGGGAGTCGGCTCACCCCTCCACTTT. It codes for CASSPGLSGVGSPLHF.

The V and J genes are TRBV9 and TRBJ1-2, with D possibly TRBD1 on 6 matching bases. CDR3 size: 15 residues. The V end lost 4 bases, the J end lost 4 bases, and 17 bases lay between the germline ends. The germline V gene encodes CDR1 SGDLS and CDR2 YYNGEE. CDR3 protein: CASSPQGGGSYGYTF. The CDR3 coding sequence is TGTGCCAGCAGCCCCCAAGGGGGGGGAAGCTATGGCTACACCTTC.

This clone has only a few counts. This chain uses TRBV19 with TRBJ1-4; TRBD1 aligns across 7 bases. The CDR3 contains 13 residues. V lost 5 bases, J lost 11 bases, and 8 bases stayed unmatched. CDR1 and CDR2 from the germline V gene are LNHDA and SQIVND (reference sequence). CDR3 amino acids: CASSVDRDSKLFF. The CDR3 bases are TGTGCCAGTAGTGTCGATAGGGACAGCAAACTGTTTTTT.

This clone was counted once. The genes are TRBV19 and TRBJ1-3; D remains unclear. The CDR3 sequence is 14 residues long. CDR1 and CDR2 from the germline V gene are LNHDA and SQIVND (reference sequence). Trimming took off 3 bases at V and 1 base at J, with 7 bases between the two ends. The CDR3 here is CASSIGLSGNTIYF. DNA for the CDR3: TGTGCCAGTAGTATTGGGCTATCTGGAAACACCATATATTTT. Looking up the rest from reference TRBV19 and TRBJ1-3 gives the full variable domain: DGGITQSPKYLFRKEGQNVTLSCEQNLNHDAMYWYRQDPGQGLRLIYYSQIVNDFQKGDIAEGYSVSREKKESFPLTVTSAQKNPTAFYLCASSIGLSGNTIYFGEGSWLTVV.

The J gene is TRBJ2-1, the V gene TRBV28, with 8 bases that match TRBD2. The CDR3 runs 16 residues. V lost 5 bases to trimming and J lost 0 bases; unmatched junction nucleotides: 6. Germline CDR1 is MDHEN and CDR2 is SYDVKM. CDR3 protein: CASSRGGRDSYNEQFF. CDR3 DNA: TGTGCCAGCAGTCGGGGGGGGCGGGACTCCTACAATGAGCAGTTCTTC.

V is TRBV6-6 and J is TRBJ1-3, with 8 bases identical to TRBD1. V dropped 6 bases and J dropped 3; count of bases not matched to a gene: 7. CDR1 MNHNY and CDR2 SVGAGI come from the germline V gene (reference sequence). There are 15 residues in the CDR3. CDR3 nucleotide sequence: TGTGCCAGCAGACCCGGACAGGGAAGTGGAAACACCATATATTTT. Its protein is CASRPGQGSGNTIYF.

This chain's CDR3 is CASSPGQGTEAFF. The CDR3 coding sequence is TGTGCCAGCAGCCCGGGACAGGGCACTGAAGCTTTCTTT. The rearrangement links TRBV27 to TRBJ1-1; TRBD1 matches 9 bases. With V trimmed by 6 bases and J by 4 bases, 3 bases remained unmatched. Germline V CDR1 and CDR2: MNHEY, SMNVEV (reference sequence). CDR3 size: 13 residues.

V gene TRBV9 combines with J gene TRBJ2-5; D might be TRBD2 (6 bases). CDR3 length: 13 residues. Germline V CDR1 and CDR2: SGDLS, YYNGEE. V dropped 2 bases and J dropped 3 bases, with 8 bases sitting between them. CDR3 coding DNA: TGTGCCAGCAGCGTCGGAGGGGAAGAGACCCAGTACTTC. Protein sequence: CASSVGGEETQYF.

This sequence joins TRBV27 and TRBJ2-5; the D gene is possibly TRBD1 (6 bases). The CDR3 runs to 14 residues. V gave up 1 base and J gave up 1 base, with 7 bases separating them. Germline assignment: CDR1 MNHEY and CDR2 SMNVEV (reference sequence). The CDR3 is CASSLWGPQETQYF. CDR3 DNA sequence: TGTGCCAGCAGTTTATGGGGGCCCCAAGAGACCCAGTACTTC.

The V and J genes are TRBV27 and TRBJ2-5; D unclear. V lost 3 bases and J lost 2, with 7 bases in between. Germline CDR1 MNHEY, CDR2 SMNVEV (reference sequence). This CDR3 region has 13 residues. CDR3: CASSLWSQETQYF. The CDR3 DNA sequence: TGTGCCAGCAGTTTGTGGAGTCAAGAGACCCAGTACTTC.

The genes are TRBV5-1 and TRBJ2-2, with D unclear. From germline, CDR1 is SGHRS and CDR2 YFSETQ. Trimming took off 4 bases at V and 0 bases at J, with 10 bases between the two ends. The CDR3 is 15 residues long. Here the CDR3 DNA reads TGCGCCAGCAGCCTCCTAGTCACGAACACCGGGGAGCTGTTTTTT. This translates into CASSLLVTNTGELFF.

CDR3 amino acids: CASSLARVNEQFF. The DNA of the CDR3 is TGTGCCAGCAGCTTAGCCAGGGTGAATGAGCAGTTCTTC. The chain carries TRBV7-2 and TRBJ2-1; D may be TRBD1 (5 bases). This CDR3 is 13 amino acids long. CDR1 and CDR2 (germline): SGHTA, FQGNSA. V lost 0 bases and J lost 7, with 7 bases in between.

This clone occurred once. The chain carries TRBV19 and TRBJ2-1, with 8 bases that match TRBD1. The CDR3 loop spans 15 amino acids. CDR1 LNHDA and CDR2 SQIVND come from the germline V gene (reference sequence). The ends lost 5 bases at V and 7 bases at J; junction bases unmatched: 10. The CDR3 is CASSGDRGVGNEQFF. For the CDR3, the DNA is TGTGCCAGTAGTGGAGACAGGGGAGTAGGTAATGAGCAGTTCTTC.

The rearrangement uses TRBV28 and TRBJ1-1; 8 bases are a match to TRBD1. Trimming at V came to 4 bases and at J to 0 bases, leaving 7 bases not matched to a gene. The CDR3 spans 16 residues. From germline, CDR1 is MDHEN and CDR2 SYDVKM. CDR3 in amino acids: CASSSPGGLMNTEAFF. CDR3 in DNA: TGTGCCAGCAGTTCCCCAGGGGGCCTCATGAACACTGAAGCTTTCTTT.

The chain is built from TRBV15 and TRBJ2-7; 9 bases agree with TRBD2. V lost 3 bases and J lost 3; bases outside the gene matches: 15. Germline CDR1 and CDR2: LNHNV and YYDKDF (reference sequence). CDR3 length equals 18 residues. CDR3 in amino acids: CATSSPAGGPRGDYEQYF. CDR3 DNA: TGTGCCACCAGCAGTCCGGCGGGAGGGCCTCGTGGGGACTACGAGCAGTACTTC. Full variable domain (outside the CDR3, taken from reference TRBV15 and TRBJ2-7): DAMVIQNPRYQVTQFGKPVTLSCSQTLNHNVMYWYQQKSSQAPKLLFHYYDKDFNNEADTPDNFQSRRPNTSFCFLDIRSPGLGDTAMYLCATSSPAGGPRGDYEQYFGPGTRLTVT.

The chain employs TRBV19 and TRBJ1-2, with TRBD1 matching over 8 bases. Germline CDR1 reads LNHDA; CDR2 reads SQIVND (reference sequence). Unmatched junction bases numbered 8, after V lost 3 bases and J lost 2 bases. The CDR3 covers 16 residues. CDR3 loop: CASSISRTGPNYGYTF. The CDR3 coding sequence is TGTGCCAGTAGTATTAGTAGGACAGGGCCAAACTATGGCTACACCTTC.

This clone was detected a few times. This chain uses TRBV24-1 with TRBJ1-5, with 8 bases lining up with TRBD1. CDR1 KGHDR and CDR2 SFDVKD come from the germline V gene. The junction had 8 bases not matched to a gene; V was cut back by 3 bases and J by 11 bases. This CDR3 comprises 14 residues. The CDR3 sequence is CATSDAHLQGAQHF. CDR3 in DNA: TGTGCCACCAGTGATGCTCACTTACAGGGGGCCCAGCATTTT.

The rearrangement joins TRBV7-6 to TRBJ2-6, with D perhaps TRBD1 (5 bases). Germline values: CDR1 SGHVS, CDR2 FNYEAQ. The CDR3 runs 19 residues. V was clipped by 1 base and J by 1 base, with 17 bases between them. CDR3 amino acids: CASSLVAGKKKSGANVLTF. CDR3 DNA: TGTGCCAGCAGCTTAGTGGCAGGGAAAAAAAAGTCTGGGGCCAACGTCCTGACTTTC.

The CDR3 sequence is CAISGTGVGETQYF. CDR3 sequence (DNA): TGTGCCATCAGCGGGACAGGGGTGGGAGAGACCCAGTACTTC. This sequence joins TRBV10-3 and TRBJ2-5; 10 bases are shared with TRBD1. The germline CDR1 and CDR2 sequences are ENHRY and SYGVKD. This CDR3 is 14 amino acids long. V trimming: 6 bases; J trimming: 4 bases; junction bases outside the gene matches: 5.

This clone was seen just once. The rearrangement uses TRBV28 and TRBJ2-5; 8 bases fit TRBD2. The CDR3 is 14 amino acids. CDR1 MDHEN and CDR2 SYDVKM come from the germline V gene. With 5 bases clipped from V and 1 base from J, the junction kept 3 bases outside the gene matches. The DNA of the CDR3 is TGTGCCAGCAGTCTAACTAGCGGCCAAGAGACCCAGTACTTC. Its protein product is CASSLTSGQETQYF.

This chain links TRBV2 with TRBJ2-4; possibly TRBD1 for D (6 bases). The CDR3 contains 13 residues. CDR1 is SNHLY, CDR2 FYNNEI, per germline. The V end was cut by 5 bases, the J end by 9 bases, with 14 bases between. The chain's CDR3 is CASSMDSNSIQYF. CDR3 in DNA: TGTGCCAGCAGTATGGACAGCAATAGCATTCAGTACTTC.

The chain joins TRBV10-3 to TRBJ1-1; 9 bases fit TRBD1. Germline V gene data show CDR1 as ENHRY and CDR2 as SYGVKD. The CDR3 contains 15 residues. The junction had 9 bases not matched to a gene; V was cut back by 9 bases and J by 1 base. The CDR3 protein is CAIMDRGMPNTEAFF. The CDR3 DNA is TGTGCCATAATGGACAGGGGAATGCCGAACACTGAAGCTTTCTTT.

This chain joins TRBV5-1 and TRBJ2-1; TRBD2 aligns across 9 bases. The V gene end was trimmed by 2 bases and the J gene end by 10 bases; junction bases not matched to a gene: 13. Germline CDR1 and CDR2: SGHRS and YFSETQ. The CDR3 consists of 16 residues. The CDR3: CASSFTLAGPLGEQFF. The CDR3 coding sequence is TGCGCCAGCAGCTTTACACTAGCGGGTCCCCTGGGGGAGCAGTTCTTC.

This chain connects TRBV15 to TRBJ1-3; weak D call: TRBD1 (5 bases). The CDR3 is 15 amino acids. The germline V gene encodes CDR1 LNHNV and CDR2 YYDKDF (reference sequence). Trimming pared 0 bases from V and 0 bases from J, leaving 6 bases between. CDR3 amino acids: CATSRDRASGNTIYF. CDR3 nucleotide sequence: TGTGCCACCAGCAGAGACAGGGCCTCTGGAAACACCATATATTTT.

This clone was seen a few times. The chain has TRBV30 and TRBJ1-1; D unresolved. The CDR3 extends over 13 amino acids. The V and J ends lost 8 bases and 4 bases respectively, with 17 bases between them. CDR1 is GTSNPN, CDR2 SVGIG, per germline (reference sequence). The CDR3 sequence is CAGQRSQLTEAFF. The CDR3, as DNA: TGTGCCGGGCAACGCTCCCAGCTCACTGAAGCTTTCTTT.

The gene calls are TRBV5-1 and TRBJ1-4; 7 bases match TRBD1. Germline-derived CDR1 and CDR2 are SGHRS and YFSETQ. Losses at the gene ends were 0 bases for V and 6 bases for J; bases not matched to a gene: 5. The CDR3 is 15 residues long. The CDR3, as DNA: TGCGCCAGCAGCTTGGCCGGGACAGAATATGAAAAACTGTTTTTT. It yields the protein CASSLAGTEYEKLFF.

J is TRBJ1-5 and V is TRBV2; D gene unclear. This CDR3 has 14 residues. Trimming cost V 4 bases and J 1 base, with 8 bases left between them. CDR1 is SNHLY and CDR2 is FYNNEI in the germline V gene. The CDR3 coding sequence is TGTGCCAGCAGTGTGCGGCAGAGCAATCAGCCCCAGCATTTT. Amino acids: CASSVRQSNQPQHF.

V gene TRBV5-6 combines with J gene TRBJ1-4, with D perhaps TRBD1 (6 bases). From germline, CDR1 is SGHDT and CDR2 YYEEEE. V was cut by 3 bases and J by 5 bases, with 23 bases left in between. CDR3 length: 18 residues. The CDR3 protein is CASSSIGGLIAGNEKLFF. As DNA, the CDR3 is TGTGCCAGCAGCTCCATCGGGGGGCTAATTGCAGGAAATGAAAAACTGTTTTTT.

The rearrangement joins TRBV2 to TRBJ1-1, with 9 bases lining up with TRBD1. V was clipped by 7 bases and J by 5 bases; unmatched bases: 11. Germline loops: CDR1 SNHLY, CDR2 FYNNEI. The CDR3 is made up of 15 amino acids. The CDR3 loop is CASIGRVDRGTEAFF. Written as DNA, the CDR3 is TGTGCCAGCATAGGACGGGTTGACAGGGGGACTGAAGCTTTCTTT.

The chain recombines TRBV25-1 with TRBJ1-1; the D is unclear. Germline values: CDR1 MGHDK, CDR2 SYGVNS. Trimming shortened V by 1 base and J by 5 bases, and 14 bases separated the two germline ends. The CDR3 loop spans 15 amino acids. CDR3 coding DNA: TGTGCCAGCAGTGAATCGGGAAGTCCTGGAACTGAAGCTTTCTTT. Protein: CASSESGSPGTEAFF.

The genes are TRBV12-5 and TRBJ2-3; D is perhaps TRBD2 (6 bases). CDR3 size: 16 residues. The germline V gene has CDR1 LGHNT and CDR2 FRNRAP. Trimming removed 6 bases from V and 0 bases from J, with 16 bases in between. The CDR3 reads CASGPVAETSTDTQYF. The CDR3 nucleotides read TGTGCTAGTGGACCCGTAGCGGAAACTAGCACAGATACGCAGTATTTT.